This T cell receptor (beta chain) was sequenced during a study of regulatory T cells in long-lasting Graves disease (dated by TCRdb to the early 2020s). Study-wide context: Antithyroid drugs had been taken for less than 3 months by newly diagnosed Graves' disease patients. A total of about 33 samples underwent TCR sequencing, from roughly 13 patients with persistent Graves' disease and 20 or so patients with newly diagnosed Graves' disease. Persistent Graves' disease patients were compared with newly diagnosed Graves' disease patients by peripheral blood TCR sequencing and RNA sequencing. The study was registered as a clinical trial and conducted in China. The paper's findings and limits, for the study overall: TRBV28, TRBJ1-2 and TRBJ2-5 were preferentially used in persistent disease, while TRBV20-1 and TRBJ2-1 were favored in newly diagnosed disease. Lower TCR Shannon entropy and fewer highly expanded clones were observed in persistent Graves' disease patients than in newly diagnosed patients, which suggested clonal expansion. A larger number of public clonotypes was shared among persistent patients (under 3,000) than among newly diagnosed patients (roughly 970). The authors noted that the small sample size was a limitation that may lower accuracy. Only the TCR beta chain was sequenced and analyzed. Because the primary lesion, thyroid tissue, could not be accessed, the study looked at peripheral blood alone.

The time point label, as the study defines it: newly diagnosed GD, antithyroid drugs for less than 3 months. RNA was extracted from PBMCs in TRIzol for both TCR sequencing and RNA sequencing. Graves' disease was diagnosed according to American Thyroid Association guidelines. The patients came from an endocrinology department in Xi'an, China. From each patient, nine milliliters of peripheral blood was collected into an EDTA anticoagulant tube. Ficoll Paque Plus density gradient separation was used to isolate PBMCs, and no further T cell sorting was done. An Agilent 2100 Bioanalyzer and agarose gel were used to check RNA quality, while a NanoDrop 2000 measured RNA concentration. The sample holds many counts of this clonotype. Its antigen is not yet known. No clone much larger than this one lies a single base away; base qualities are absent. The CDR3 contains 16 residues, cysteine and phenylalanine counted. The sequence is cut down to CDR3 DNA, 48 bases in frame from base 1. Taken from the germline V gene, the CDR1 and CDR2 loops are MDHEN and SYDVKM. Here V drops 4 bases and J drops 4 bases, and the junction holds 6 bases not matched to any gene.

The library was built by means of multiplex PCR. Sequencing was carried out with an Illumina HiSeq 4000. TCR beta libraries were built with iRepertoire HTBI primers and Arm-PCR amplification of CDR3 regions. PCR products were gel purified before sequencing. As for the original processing: A total of roughly 67 TRBV and under 15 TRBJ segments were identified across samples and were used for gene usage analysis of CDR3 amino acid clonotypes. COPE and FqMerger were used to merge the filtered high-quality paired reads into contigs. BLAST was used to align contigs to the IMGT TRBV, TRBD and TRBJ reference genes, and CDR3 was defined following IMGT. Clonotypes above 0.1% frequency were classified as highly expanded clones. Shannon entropy was used to measure repertoire diversity, and the Gini coefficient was used to measure V-J evenness. Clonotypes shared by more than one individual were considered public. In TCRdb, the public reads were trimmed at Q25 with fastp and aligned with MiXCR, with productive beta chains retained. Records with the same CDR3 protein are collapsed into one entry carrying the most frequent genes and DNA. Here the V and J calls rest on TCRdb's processing, not on the authors' analysis. The sample profile shows roughly 420,000 distinct CDR3 sequences; roughly 15% of them were found once. The top ten clonotypes cover under 20% of the sample.

This sample also appeared in a second study, on T cells in Graves' hyperthyroidism and ophthalmopathy. Per that second paper: Stable Graves' hyperthyroidism was defined as the absence of progression to ophthalmopathy over 18 months of follow-up. Hyperthyroidism patients were aged 18 to 65 years and newly diagnosed, with disease duration of less than 2 months. Any patient with an uncontrolled infection, another autoimmune disease, pregnancy or lactation was excluded. Clinical symptoms, serum thyroxine and TRAb, thyroid ultrasound, and orbital computed tomography formed the basis for the diagnoses. For the first round of RT-PCR on the TCR CDR3, the HTBI primer set was used together with the Qiagen OneStep RT-PCR kit. Most expanded thyroid clonotypes (frequency above 0.001) were also detected in blood, suggesting blood repertoires may reflect thyroid immune responses. Ophthalmopathy was separated from stable hyperthyroidism by a 13 V-J signature model, with approximately 85% sensitivity and approximately 84% specificity obtained in cross-validation and 80%/75% obtained in testing. In validation, the model predicted progression to ophthalmopathy with around 71% sensitivity and less than 80% specificity, a median of about six months before onset. A discovery cohort of about a hundred patients, approximately 45 with Graves' ophthalmopathy and under 60 with stable Graves' hyperthyroidism, was used to find distinguishing TCR V-J signatures. Whether ophthalmopathy could be predicted prospectively was tested in an independent validation cohort made up of approximately 19 hyperthyroidism patients plus 17 patients who later progressed to ophthalmopathy. The 100 discovery patients were randomly split 7:3 into training and test sets. In addition, the study compared T-cell repertoires in thyroid tissue and in blood from six Graves' hyperthyroidism patients. After sampling, hyperthyroidism patients received methimazole starting at 30 mg daily, and ophthalmopathy patients received high-dose intravenous methylprednisolone. Libraries were constructed in a second round of multiplex PCR, after which size selection and purification were performed. Sequencing of the libraries was done on an Illumina HiSeq2000 using paired-end 100 bp reads. SOAPnuke was used to process the raw data, with reads discarded if the reads contained adapters or uncalled bases, had a mean Phred below 15, or lacked an exact constant-primer or identifier match. COPE v1.2.5 was used to merge high-quality paired reads, and clonotypes were defined as unique nucleotide sequences. MiTCR v1.1 was used to align the clonotypes against IMGT TRBV, TRBD and TRBJ reference segments. The analysis was restricted to V-J combinations with a frequency above 0.0001, which together covered about 99% of the repertoires. A TCS score was defined as the ratio between F50 (clonal expansion) and ExV (chaos), using BLOSUM62-based TCRdist between CDR3 peptides within each V-J. Welch's t-statistics and random forest reduced 500 to 650 V-J features to fewer than 15, which were used in a naive Bayes classifier (R e1071). No statistical method was used to set the sample size in advance, and investigators knew the group allocation. According to the paper, TCR Vbeta CDR3 sequencing was carried out on 120 to 150 peripheral blood samples, which came from 40 to 45 ophthalmopathy, under 80 hyperthyroidism and roughly 17 progressor patients.

The specimen comprised peripheral blood mononuclear cells (PBMCs), sampled at new diagnosis, from a patient treated with antithyroid drugs. The chain is assembled from TRBV28 and TRBJ2-3, with 12 bases matching TRBD2. This clonotype originated in a woman aged 50 to 65 with Graves disease. Donor details come from another sample of the same person, matched by shared clones. The DNA sequence follows: TGTGCCAGCAGTTCTAGCGGGAGGGCCTTTCCAGATACGCAGTATTTT. This encodes CASSSSGRAFPDTQYF.